This TCR beta chain emerged from a study of OX40 agonist ivuxolimab in advanced cancers. Background for the entire study: Ivuxolimab, which targeted the costimulatory receptor OX40 (CD134), was an agonistic, fully human IgG2 monoclonal antibody. Intravenous ivuxolimab was administered to patients every 2 weeks at six dose levels: 0.01, 0.1, 0.3, 1.5, 3 and 10 mg/kg. Among the 52 dose-escalation patients, 19 had hepatocellular carcinoma, 15 or so melanoma, 9 renal cell carcinoma and 9 head and neck cancer. A male proportion of 75% to 85% and a mean age of 60 years, ranging from roughly 20 to 80, were recorded for the dose-escalation cohort. Patients were allowed to have had prior anti-PD-1, anti-PD-L1 or anti-CTLA-4 therapy, and 30% to 40% of the dose-escalation patients had been treated with checkpoint inhibitors. Partial responses occurred in three dose-escalation patients, of whom one had hepatocellular carcinoma and two had cutaneous melanoma. The purpose of peripheral TCRbeta sequencing was to test whether ivuxolimab changed TCR sequence diversity and led to clonal T-cell expansion. The paper describes the monotherapy dose-escalation part (N ≈ 52 patients) of the phase I trial of ivuxolimab. Broader findings and caveats from the paper: In partial responders in the 0.1-3.0 mg/kg groups, normalized peripheral clonal expansion was found to be among the lowest, especially among CD8+ T cells. Antigen specificity was not determined for the clonally expanded peripheral T cells. At doses of 0.1 to 3.0 mg/kg, clonal expansion of both CD4+ and CD8+ blood T cells was observed from baseline to week 6. On average, CD8+ T cells showed more expanded clones than CD4+ T cells after ivuxolimab. Low levels of normalized T-cell clonal expansion were also seen in some patients who did not respond.

The trial excluded patients who had a history of autoimmune disease or who were on systemic immunosuppression. Peripheral blood for TCR sequencing was drawn from every dose cohort at baseline, at cycle 4 day 1 and at cycle 7 day 1. Samples came from an open-label, multicenter, first-in-human phase I dose-escalation trial of ivuxolimab. Adults with locally advanced or metastatic melanoma, renal cell, hepatocellular, or head and neck squamous cell carcinoma were enrolled in the trial. Before TCR sequencing, CD4+ T cells and CD8+ T cells from peripheral blood were sorted into separate populations. For sequencing of the TCRbeta CDR3 region, genomic DNA was extracted from the sorted cells. The immunoSEQ Assay was used for sequencing of TCRbeta CDR3 regions. Imported from immuneACCESS, the table was reduced by TCRdb to in-frame sequences with V and J called. These copies leave out some clones; in studies compared against another copy, an unresolved V gene accounts for under half, and the cause of the remainder is not known. Within this sample are 70,000 to 95,000 clones, with approximately 83% of them counted one time only. Jointly, the top ten make up about 1.9% of the sample.

The CDR3 runs 15 residues from the cysteine to the phenylalanine. The only DNA kept is the CDR3, 45 bases in frame from the first base. Notes on this clone: What this receptor recognizes is not known. No base quality values were provided; no much bigger clone lies one nucleotide off.

Here the chain combines TRBV1 and TRBJ2-5; the table's D call, TRBD2, has no DNA check behind it. TRBV1 is noted as a pseudogene. The starting material was CD4+ or CD8+ T cells sorted from blood, obtained in a trial of the OX40 agonist ivuxolimab. The receptor was isolated from an adult with an advanced solid tumor such as melanoma, head and neck, liver or kidney cancer. The CDR3 here reads CTSLGGTKFGETQYF. In nucleotide form, the sequence is TGCACCAGCTTGGGGGGGACTAAGTTCGGGGAGACCCAGTACTTC.